This TCR beta chain was found in a study of blood T cell repertoires in COVID-19. The V segment lost 4 bases and the J segment 7 bases; nucleotides outside the gene matches: 13. Germline CDR1 and CDR2: KGHSH and LQKENI. The CDR3 covers 16 residues. Data came from immunoSEQ multiplex PCR; TCRdb stores just in-frame clones and leaves some out. The sample records more than 200,000 clones, 88% being singletons. Sequencing input: peripheral blood. This clonotype was sampled from a man at least 80 years old with acute or convalescent COVID-19. This rearrangement joins TRBV18 to TRBJ2-1; 7 bases fit TRBD2. The CDR3 loop is CASSRGQGLEENEQFF. The CDR3 region has the DNA TGTGCCAGCTCACGAGGACAAGGACTAGAAGAAAATGAGCAGTTCTTC. Full variable domain (missing parts from reference TRBV18 and TRBJ2-1): NAGVMQNPRHLVRRRGQEARLRCSPMKGHSHVYWYRQLPEEGLKFMVYLQKENIIDESGMPKERFSAEFPKEGPSILRIQQVVRGDSAAYFCASSRGQGLEENEQFFGPGTRLTVL.